This T cell receptor (beta chain) was retrieved from a study of T-cell reconstitution after alpha-beta-depleted transplantation in children. This clonotype has just a few counts. With 4 bases clipped from V and 4 bases from J, the junction kept 15 bases outside the gene matches. This CDR3 contains 17 residues. Looked up from germline, CDR1 is MNHEY and CDR2 is SVGAGI. Preparation of the TCRbeta library involved a method that used unique molecular identifiers. TCRdb re-called the PCR reads through MiXCR, storing one row per CDR3 protein. Among hundreds of thousands of distinct CDR3 sequences listed, 9.9% were seen once.

The material sequenced was PBMCs from the stem cell graft donor, taken from the stem cell graft. The chain recombines TRBV6-5 with TRBJ1-2, with 7 nucleotides matching TRBD1. The clonotype originates from a human donor who donated a stem cell graft to a child with SCID. The CDR3, as DNA: TGTGCCAGCAGTTCCCTCCAGGTCAGGGGGATGTTCTATGGCTACACCTTC. Translation gives CASSSLQVRGMFYGYTF.